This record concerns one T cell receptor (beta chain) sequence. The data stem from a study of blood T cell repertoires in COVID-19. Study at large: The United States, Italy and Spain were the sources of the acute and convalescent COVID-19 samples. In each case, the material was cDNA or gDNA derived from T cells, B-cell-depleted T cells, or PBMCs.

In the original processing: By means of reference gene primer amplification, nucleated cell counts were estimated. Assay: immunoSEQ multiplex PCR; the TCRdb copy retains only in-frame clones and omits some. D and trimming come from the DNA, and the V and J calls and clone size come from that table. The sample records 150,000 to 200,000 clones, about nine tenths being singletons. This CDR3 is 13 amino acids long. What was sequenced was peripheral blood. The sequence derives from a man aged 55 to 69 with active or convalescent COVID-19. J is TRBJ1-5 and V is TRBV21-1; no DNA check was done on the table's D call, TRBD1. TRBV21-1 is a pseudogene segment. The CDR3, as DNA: TGTGCCAGCAGGGGACAGATGTACGGTCCCCAGCATTTT. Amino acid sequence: CASRGQMYGPQHF.